Following are 16 T cell receptor beta chains from one sample sequenced in a study of regulatory T cells in long-lasting Graves disease. Regarding time point: persistent/refractory GD, antithyroid drugs over 5 years with positive TRAb. The TCR library was prepared using RNA isolated from PBMCs. Library construction for TCR beta used iRepertoire HTBI primers and Arm-PCR of CDR3 regions. TCRdb redid the calling of the multiplex PCR reads with MiXCR, one entry per CDR3 protein. The profile shows 400,000 or so distinct CDR3 sequences, around 20% of them singletons. The starting material was peripheral blood mononuclear cells (PBMCs), obtained when the disease was refractory, from a patient treated with antithyroid drugs. The source is a female donor with Graves disease.

This clonotype was recorded many times. The CDR3 region is CATSSGGTLKETQYF. The CDR3 DNA sequence: TGTGCCACCAGCAGTGGAGGGACACTCAAAGAGACCCAGTACTTC. J is TRBJ2-5 and V is TRBV15, with D perhaps being TRBD1 or TRBD2 (6 bases each). V lost 3 bases to trimming and J lost 3 bases, with 14 bases between them. This CDR3 has 15 residues. The germline CDR1 and CDR2 sequences are LNHNV and YYDKDF (reference sequence).

This clonotype occurred many times. This chain joins TRBV15 and TRBJ1-6; D is uncertain. V lost 5 bases to trimming and J lost 8 bases, with 10 bases between them. Germline lookup yields CDR1 LNHNV and CDR2 YYDKDF (reference sequence). The CDR3 loop spans 13 amino acids. CDR3 DNA sequence: TGTGCCACCAGCCGGACCTCCTATTCACCCCTCCACTTT. Its protein is CATSRTSYSPLHF.

Ten or more counts support this clonotype. V is TRBV6-1 and J is TRBJ2-7, with a possible D match to TRBD2 (5 bases). There are 12 residues in the CDR3. Trimming took off 4 bases at V and 1 base at J, with 5 bases between the two ends. Germline CDR1 and CDR2: MNHNS and SASEGT. CDR3 residues: CASSAGSYEQYF. The CDR3 nucleotides are TGTGCCAGCAGTGCGGGGTCCTACGAGCAGTACTTC.

V gene TRBV19 combines with J gene TRBJ2-6; tentative D call: TRBD1 (6 bases). Germline V gene data show CDR1 as LNHDA and CDR2 as SQIVND (reference sequence). The CDR3 contains 14 residues. Trimming pared 9 bases from V and 3 bases from J, leaving 12 bases between. The chain's CDR3 is CASTGLSGANVLTF. The CDR3 region has the DNA TGTGCCAGCACAGGGCTTAGTGGGGCCAACGTCCTGACTTTC.

The V call is TRBV5-1, the J call TRBJ2-7; possible D gene TRBD1, 5 bases. The CDR3 runs 14 residues. V was shortened by 4 bases and J by 5 bases, with 16 bases between the two germline ends. Germline V gene lookup returns CDR1 SGHRS and CDR2 YFSETQ. The CDR3 nucleotides are TGCGCCAGCAGCCCACGACAGCAGGTACACGAGCAGTACTTC. Amino acid sequence: CASSPRQQVHEQYF. Based on the CDR3 plus reference TRBV5-1 and TRBJ2-7, the full variable domain is KAGVTQTPRYLIKTRGQQVTLSCSPISGHRSVSWYQQTPGQGLQFLFEYFSETQRNKGNFPGRFSGRQFSNSRSEMNVSTLELGDSALYLCASSPRQQVHEQYFGPGTRLTVT.

V usage is TRBV13 and J usage is TRBJ1-4; D ambiguous. Trimming left V 1 base short and J 4 bases short, with 10 bases between. This CDR3 is 15 amino acids long. Germline V gene lookup returns CDR1 PRHDT and CDR2 FYEKMQ (reference sequence). This chain's CDR3 is CASSLARAINEKLFF. In DNA form, the CDR3 reads TGTGCCAGCAGCTTAGCCCGGGCGATTAATGAAAAACTGTTTTTT.

This clonotype showed up many times. The chain is built from TRBV2 and TRBJ2-7; D gene ambiguous. This CDR3 is 16 amino acids long. Deletions cut 3 bases from V and 3 bases from J, with 18 bases between. The V gene's germline CDR1 is SNHLY and CDR2 FYNNEI. CDR3 amino acids: CASSDPLDGGLYEQYF. In DNA form, the CDR3 reads TGTGCCAGCAGTGACCCCCTTGACGGTGGGCTCTACGAGCAGTACTTC.

V is TRBV19 and J is TRBJ2-2; 9 bases align to TRBD2. Germline trimming cut 0 bases from V and 4 bases from J; bases unmatched to any gene: 6. The germline V gene has CDR1 LNHDA and CDR2 SQIVND (reference sequence). CDR3 length equals 17 residues. The CDR3 region has the DNA TGTGCCAGTAGTATAGAGCCCCTAGCGGGGCCCACCGGGGAGCTGTTTTTT. This translates into CASSIEPLAGPTGELFF.

The rearrangement joins TRBV12-3 or TRBV12-4 to TRBJ2-1, with TRBD1 as a possible D gene (5 bases). CDR3 length equals 15 residues. V lost 11 bases to trimming and J lost 3 bases, with 20 bases between them. For the CDR3, the DNA is TGTGCCGTCAGACTTCCAGCAGGGAACTACAATGAGCAGTTCTTC. Translating it yields CAVRLPAGNYNEQFF.

This clonotype has only a few counts. CDR3 bases: TGTGCCAGCGGTCCCGGACAGTTGGGGGAAGCTTTCTTT. Its translation is CASGPGQLGEAFF. The genes are TRBV28 and TRBJ1-1, with D perhaps matching TRBD1 (6 bases). V shed 8 bases and J shed 8 bases, with 18 bases lying between them. CDR3 length equals 13 residues. Germline CDR1 reads MDHEN; CDR2 reads SYDVKM.

The chain couples TRBV19 to TRBJ2-7; D may be TRBD2 (5 bases). The germline V gene has CDR1 LNHDA and CDR2 SQIVND (reference sequence). This CDR3 has 14 amino acids. V gave up 2 bases and J gave up 2 bases, with 10 bases separating them. CDR3 DNA: TGTGCCAGTAGTATAACGGACGGGACCTACGAGCAGTACTTC. Its protein product is CASSITDGTYEQYF.

V gene TRBV20-1 combines with J gene TRBJ2-7; possible D gene TRBD1, 6 bases. The germline V gene has CDR1 DFQATT and CDR2 SNEGSKA (reference sequence). V was cut by 5 bases and J by 2 bases, with 10 bases left in between. The CDR3 sequence is 12 residues long. The CDR3 sequence is CSAVDRTYEQYF. The CDR3 DNA reads as TGCAGTGCTGTGGACAGAACCTACGAGCAGTACTTC.

Comments on this clonotype: At one of its ends the junction is not consistent with the germline gene, which may arise from a read error. This chain connects TRBV7-7 to TRBJ1-2; D remains ambiguous. The CDR3 is made up of 14 amino acids. CDR1 and CDR2 (germline): SSHAT, FNYEAQ (reference sequence). DNA for the CDR3: TGTGCTAGCAGTTTCGTGACGGGTAACTATGGCTACACCTTC. It translates to CASSFVTGNYGYTF.

In this sample, this clonotype turned up a few times. A much bigger clone sits one base away, suggesting this may be a read error. The chain joins TRBV2 to TRBJ1-4; 8 positions agree with TRBD1. J gave up 7 bases and V 6 bases, and 1 base lay outside the gene matches. This CDR3 spans 12 amino acids. CDR1 and CDR2 from the germline V gene are SNHLY and FYNNEI. CDR3 residues: CASRGQVEKLFF. The CDR3 DNA sequence: TGTGCCAGCAGGGGACAGGTTGAAAAACTGTTTTTT.

This clonotype has just a few counts. The V call is TRBV10-3, the J call TRBJ1-2; 7 bases match TRBD1. V was clipped by 9 bases and J by 0 bases; unmatched bases: 10. Germline assignment: CDR1 ENHRY and CDR2 SYGVKD. The CDR3 extends over 15 amino acids. In DNA, the CDR3 is TGTGCCATATCGCAACAGGGGATTTCTAACTATGGCTACACCTTC. This codes for CAISQQGISNYGYTF.

This clonotype has a count of ten or more. The genes are TRBV7-2 and TRBJ1-1, with a possible D match to TRBD1 (5 bases). Trimming took 0 bases from V and 3 from J, leaving 11 bases between them. Germline V gene lookup returns CDR1 SGHTA and CDR2 FQGNSA. The CDR3 has 15 amino acids. The DNA of the CDR3 is TGTGCCAGCAGCTTAGCTCGGGGGTCGGACACTGAAGCTTTCTTT. This sequence encodes CASSLARGSDTEAFF. The whole variable domain, filled in from reference TRBV7-2 and TRBJ1-1, reads GAGVSQSPSNKVTEKGKDVELRCDPISGHTALYWYRQSLGQGLEFLIYFQGNSAPDKSGLPSDRFSAERTGGSVSTLTIQRTQQEDSAVYLCASSLARGSDTEAFFGQGTRLTVV.